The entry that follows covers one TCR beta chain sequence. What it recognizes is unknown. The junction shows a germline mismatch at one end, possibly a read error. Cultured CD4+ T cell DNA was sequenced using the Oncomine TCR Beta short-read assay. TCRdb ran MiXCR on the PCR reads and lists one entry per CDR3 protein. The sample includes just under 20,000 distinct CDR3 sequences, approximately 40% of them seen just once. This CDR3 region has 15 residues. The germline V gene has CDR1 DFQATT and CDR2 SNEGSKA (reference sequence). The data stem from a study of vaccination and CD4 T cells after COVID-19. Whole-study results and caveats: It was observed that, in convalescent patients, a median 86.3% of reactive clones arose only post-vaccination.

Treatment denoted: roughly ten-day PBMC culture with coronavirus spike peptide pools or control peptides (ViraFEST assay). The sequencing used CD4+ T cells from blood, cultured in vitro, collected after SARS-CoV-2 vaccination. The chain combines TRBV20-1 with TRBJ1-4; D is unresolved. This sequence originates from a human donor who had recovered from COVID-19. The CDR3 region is CSARDLPATNEKLFF. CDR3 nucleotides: TGCAGTGCTAGAGATCTCCCCGCAACTAATGAAAAACTGTTCTTT.